A single TCR beta chain is shown here with its context. The target antigen is unknown. TCRdb keeps only in-frame clones here, not all; method: immunoSEQ multiplex PCR. The table lists about 150,000 clones, about nine tenths of them singletons. The data derive from a study of OX40 agonist ivuxolimab in advanced cancers. The CDR3 length is 16 residues. CDR1 and CDR2 (germline): KGHSH, LQKENI. V trimming: 3 bases; J trimming: 3 bases; junction bases outside the gene matches: 6. Findings and limits, study-wide: On average, CD8+ T cells showed a greater number of expanded clones than CD4+.

Material: CD4+ or CD8+ T cells sorted from blood, obtained in a trial of the OX40 agonist ivuxolimab. The sequence derives from an adult with an advanced solid tumor such as melanoma, head and neck, liver or kidney cancer. The chain employs TRBV18 and TRBJ1-4; 8 positions match TRBD1. The CDR3 protein is CASSPFTGGANEKLFF. The CDR3 coding sequence is TGTGCCAGCTCACCTTTTACAGGGGGGGCTAATGAAAAACTGTTTTTT.